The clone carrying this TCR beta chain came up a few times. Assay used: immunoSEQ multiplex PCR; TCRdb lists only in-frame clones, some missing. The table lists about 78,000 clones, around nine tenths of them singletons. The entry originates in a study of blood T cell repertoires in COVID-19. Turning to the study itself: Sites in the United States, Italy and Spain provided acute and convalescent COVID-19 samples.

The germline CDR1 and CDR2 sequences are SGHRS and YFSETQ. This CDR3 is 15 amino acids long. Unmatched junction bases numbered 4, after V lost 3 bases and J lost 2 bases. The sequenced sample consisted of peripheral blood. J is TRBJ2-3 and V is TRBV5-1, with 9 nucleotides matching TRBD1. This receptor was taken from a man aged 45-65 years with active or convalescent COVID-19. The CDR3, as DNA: TGCGCCAGCAGCTCCGGGACAGGGATCACAGATACGCAGTATTTT. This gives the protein CASSSGTGITDTQYF. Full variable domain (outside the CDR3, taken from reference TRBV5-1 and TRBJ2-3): KAGVTQTPRYLIKTRGQQVTLSCSPISGHRSVSWYQQTPGQGLQFLFEYFSETQRNKGNFPGRFSGRQFSNSRSEMNVSTLELGDSALYLCASSSGTGITDTQYFGPGTRLTVL.